This TCR beta chain was captured in a study of blood T cell repertoires in COVID-19. As for the study in general: Donors in the United States, Italy and Spain gave samples during acute or convalescent COVID-19. In each case, the material was cDNA or gDNA derived from T cells, B-cell-depleted T cells, or PBMCs.

In the original processing: By means of reference gene primer amplification, nucleated cell counts were estimated. This table comes from immunoSEQ multiplex PCR, and its TCRdb copy is limited to in-frame clones, with some not included. The DNA was the basis for D and trimming; V, J and clone size are from that table. The table has roughly 200,000 clones, roughly 88% seen once. With 6 bases clipped from V and 6 bases from J, the junction kept 17 bases outside the gene matches. CDR1 and CDR2 from the germline V gene are ENHRY and SYGVKD. The CDR3 covers 16 residues. This receptor was identified in a human donor with active or convalescent COVID-19. The donor label of this sample is uncertain. The sequencing sample was made of peripheral blood. This chain uses TRBV10-3 with TRBJ2-7; 7 nucleotides match TRBD1. The CDR3 is CAIRGTSGTAFLEQYF. As DNA, the CDR3 is TGTGCCATCAGAGGCACTTCCGGGACAGCGTTCCTCGAGCAGTACTTC.